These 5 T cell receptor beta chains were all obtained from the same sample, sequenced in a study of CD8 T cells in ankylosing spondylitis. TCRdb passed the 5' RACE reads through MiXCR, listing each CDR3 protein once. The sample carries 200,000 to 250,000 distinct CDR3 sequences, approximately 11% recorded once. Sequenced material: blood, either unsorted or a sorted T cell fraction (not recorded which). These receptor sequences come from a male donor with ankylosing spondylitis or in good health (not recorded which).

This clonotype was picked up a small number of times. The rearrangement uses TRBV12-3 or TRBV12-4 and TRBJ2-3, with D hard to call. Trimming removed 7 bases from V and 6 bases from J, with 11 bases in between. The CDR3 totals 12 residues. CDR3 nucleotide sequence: TGTGCCAGCACCCTCCCTGGGGATACGCAGTATTTT. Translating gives CASTLPGDTQYF.

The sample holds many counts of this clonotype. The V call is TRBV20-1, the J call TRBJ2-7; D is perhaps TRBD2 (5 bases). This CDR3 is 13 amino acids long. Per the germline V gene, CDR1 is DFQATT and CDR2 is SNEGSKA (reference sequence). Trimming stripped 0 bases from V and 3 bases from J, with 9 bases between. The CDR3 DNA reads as TGCAGTGCTAGAGAGAGCGGAGACTACGAGCAGTACTTC. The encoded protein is CSARESGDYEQYF.

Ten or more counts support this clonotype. CDR3 coding DNA: TGCGCCAGCAGCTGCGGACTAGCGGGAGGCCCTCAAGAGACCCAGTACTTC. As protein: CASSCGLAGGPQETQYF. J is TRBJ2-5 and V is TRBV5-1, with 14 bases aligning to TRBD2. CDR3 length: 17 amino acids. The V gene end was trimmed by 3 bases and the J gene end by 2 bases; junction bases not matched to a gene: 6. Germline assignment: CDR1 SGHRS and CDR2 YFSETQ.

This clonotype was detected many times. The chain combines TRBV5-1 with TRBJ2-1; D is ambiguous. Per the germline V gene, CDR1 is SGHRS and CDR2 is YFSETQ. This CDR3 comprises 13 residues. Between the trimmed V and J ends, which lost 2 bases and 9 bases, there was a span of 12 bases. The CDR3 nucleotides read TGCGCCAGCAGCTTTGGGCGTTTTGGTGAGCAGTTCTTC. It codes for CASSFGRFGEQFF.

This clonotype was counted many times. CDR3: CATTWAADTQYF. As DNA, the CDR3 is TGTGCCACCACGTGGGCCGCAGATACGCAGTATTTT. V is TRBV12-3 or TRBV12-4 and J is TRBJ2-3; unclear D gene. The ends were cut back, 10 bases at V and 4 bases at J, with 12 bases in the middle. The CDR3 totals 12 residues.